Here is one T cell receptor beta chain with its context. Its antigen is unknown. The PCR employed 60 Vbeta primers together with 13 Jbeta primers. The assay was immunoSEQ multiplex PCR, and TCRdb's table has in-frame clones only and misses some. The sample totals some 200,000 clones. The donors comprised healthy bone marrow donors. The data were taken from a study of cytomegalovirus exposure and HLA in healthy donors. Whole-study findings and limits: About 87% or about 30% of the time was how often most TCR beta V segments were productive, according to an earlier analysis. No immune exposure information besides CMV serostatus was available.

The source is a young woman in good health and CMV-seropositive. Material: PBMCs.

The chain's CDR3 is CASSLSRYQETQYF. The CDR3, as DNA: TGTGCCAGCAGCTTATCTAGGTACCAAGAGACCCAGTACTTC. The chain employs TRBV11-3 and TRBJ2-5; D not certain. The CDR3 totals 14 residues. Per germline, CDR1 SGHNT and CDR2 YENEEA. Trimming removed 2 bases from V and 0 bases from J, with 7 bases in between.